The present T cell receptor beta chain was sequenced within a study of T-cell memory formation after mild COVID-19 (dated by TCRdb to about 2021). Regarding the study in general: Most TCR sequence clusters were specific to one of the two donors. In a couple of donors, T-cell clones that expanded and contracted after mild COVID-19 were followed by sequencing TCRalpha and TCRbeta repertoires longitudinally. The cohort was made up of two young adult volunteers, one female and one male, who were previously healthy. Beyond this particular receptor, the publication reports: SARS-CoV-2 specificity of the second-wave clones peaking on day 37 was not confirmed. Balanced CD4/CD8 phenotypes were observed for clones contracting from day 15 to 85, whereas a bias towards CD4+ was observed for a second wave of clones expanding from day 15 to 37. Only two mild cases were covered by the study, and larger cohorts that include severe cases with pre-infection samples were considered necessary. Contracting CD4+ clones turned up mainly in the CM and EM memory subsets, whereas EMRA was where CD8+ clones were enriched. The detection of some responding clones in pre-infection memory suggests that pre-existing cross-reactive memory T cells joined the SARS-CoV-2 response.

Ficoll-Paque density gradient centrifugation was used to isolate PBMCs. Reading the germline V gene (reference sequence) gives CDR1 GTSNPN and CDR2 SVGIG. At the junction V is shortened by 4 bases and J by 2 bases; bases outside the gene matches: 5. Measured from the cysteine to the phenylalanine, the CDR3 is 14 residues long. The kept DNA is CDR3 alone, 42 bases in frame from the first base. This clonotype has more than one count but fewer than ten. The target of this receptor is not known. Per-base quality was not reported, and no clone a single base away is much larger than it. Sequencing was carried out with an Illumina NovaSeq 6000. Using 5'RACE with constant-segment primers, TCRalpha and TCRbeta cDNA libraries were constructed, with sample barcodes and unique molecular identifiers added in the process. RNA was extracted from every sample with Trizol reagent. Amplification of the libraries took two PCR steps, and the second step added a second sample barcode plus Illumina TruSeq adapters. Sequencing of libraries was performed on an Illumina NovaSeq with 2 x 150 bp paired-end reads. Under the source paper's analysis protocol: The reads were demultiplexed and collapsed into UMI-guided consensus sequences using migec v1.2.7. Using mixcr v2.1.11, the UMI consensuses were aligned to TRA and TRB V and J templates and assembled into clonotypes. Clonotypes were classified as expanded or contracted when called significant by both edgeR and NoisET, with noise models trained on biological replicates. For edgeR calls, the thresholds were a false discovery rate-adjusted p below 0.01 and a log2 fold-change of 1. PCA with hierarchical clustering of max-normalized trajectories of the 1000 most abundant clonotypes was used as exploratory dynamics analysis. Each responding clone was given a CD4 or CD8 phenotype based on the CD4+ and CD8+ repertoires, which had been sequenced separately. TCRdb applied fastp at Q25 and MiXCR to the public reads, then kept only in-frame beta chains. Rows matching on CDR3 protein sequence are summarized as one entry with the most common DNA and genes. It is TCRdb's table, rather than the study itself, that gives the V and J calls and clone size. Recorded for this sample are around 500,000 distinct CDR3 sequences; around a sixth of them occurred a single time. The top ten clonotypes cover roughly 12% of the sample.

The rearranged segments are TRBV30 and TRBJ2-4; 7 bases in between match TRBD1. The receptor's source is an adult woman who had mild COVID-19 (a few samples of this study predate the infection). The sample titles of this study are shuffled in the database, so cell type and time point are left out; the donor was told from shared clones. The material sequenced was PBMCs or a T cell subset sorted from them (not recorded which). The CDR3 protein is CAWNPTGSKNIQYF. Here is the DNA: TGTGCCTGGAATCCGACAGGGTCCAAAAACATTCAGTACTTC.